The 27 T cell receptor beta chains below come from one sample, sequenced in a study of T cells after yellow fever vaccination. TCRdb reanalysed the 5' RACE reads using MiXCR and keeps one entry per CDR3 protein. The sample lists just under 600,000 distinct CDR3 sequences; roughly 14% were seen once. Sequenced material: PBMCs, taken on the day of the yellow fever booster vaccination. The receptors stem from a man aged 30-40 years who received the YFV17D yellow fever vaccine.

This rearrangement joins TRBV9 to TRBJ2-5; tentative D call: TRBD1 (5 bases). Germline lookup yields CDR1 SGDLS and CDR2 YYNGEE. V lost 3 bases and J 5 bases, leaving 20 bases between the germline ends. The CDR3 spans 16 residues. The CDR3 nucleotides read TGTGCCAGCAGCGCAGGGTTTGATCCCCTACGGGAGACCCAGTACTTC. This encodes CASSAGFDPLRETQYF.

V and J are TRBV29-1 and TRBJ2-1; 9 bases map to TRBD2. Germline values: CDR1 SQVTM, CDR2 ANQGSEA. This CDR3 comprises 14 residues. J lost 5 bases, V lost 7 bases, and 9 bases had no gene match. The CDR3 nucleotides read TGCAGCGCTGCCTCTAGCGGGATAGACAATGAGCAGTTCTTC. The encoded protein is CSAASSGIDNEQFF.

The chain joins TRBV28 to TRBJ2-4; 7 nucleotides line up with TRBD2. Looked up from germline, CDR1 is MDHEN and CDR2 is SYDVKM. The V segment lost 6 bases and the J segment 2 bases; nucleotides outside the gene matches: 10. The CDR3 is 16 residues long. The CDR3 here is CASREAGWGPKNIQYF. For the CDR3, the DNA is TGTGCCAGCAGGGAAGCGGGATGGGGTCCCAAAAACATTCAGTACTTC.

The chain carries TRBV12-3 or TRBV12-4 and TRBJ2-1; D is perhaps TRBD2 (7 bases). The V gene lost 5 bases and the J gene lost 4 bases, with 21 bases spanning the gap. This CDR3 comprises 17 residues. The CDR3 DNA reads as TGTGCCAGCAGTCTATGGAGGGGGGGGAACTCATACAATGAGCAGTTCTTC. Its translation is CASSLWRGGNSYNEQFF.

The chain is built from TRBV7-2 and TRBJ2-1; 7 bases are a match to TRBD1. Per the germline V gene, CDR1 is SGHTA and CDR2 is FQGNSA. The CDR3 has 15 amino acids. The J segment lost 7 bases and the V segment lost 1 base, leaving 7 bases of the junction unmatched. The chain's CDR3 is CASSLEGGAGNEQFF. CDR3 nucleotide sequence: TGTGCCAGCAGCTTAGAAGGGGGCGCTGGAAATGAGCAGTTCTTC.

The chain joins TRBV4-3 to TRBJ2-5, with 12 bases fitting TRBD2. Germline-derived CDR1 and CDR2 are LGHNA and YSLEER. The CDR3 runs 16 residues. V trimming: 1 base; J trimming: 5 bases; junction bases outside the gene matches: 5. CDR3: CASSQGLAGGPETQYF. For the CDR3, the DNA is TGCGCCAGCAGCCAAGGTCTAGCGGGAGGGCCGGAGACCCAGTACTTC.

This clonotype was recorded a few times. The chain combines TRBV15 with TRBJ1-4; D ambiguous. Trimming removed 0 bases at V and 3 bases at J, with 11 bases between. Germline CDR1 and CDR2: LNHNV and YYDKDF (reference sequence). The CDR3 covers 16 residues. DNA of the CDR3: TGTGCCACCAGCAGAGATGAGAGTCACCCTAATGAAAAACTGTTTTTT. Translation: CATSRDESHPNEKLFF.

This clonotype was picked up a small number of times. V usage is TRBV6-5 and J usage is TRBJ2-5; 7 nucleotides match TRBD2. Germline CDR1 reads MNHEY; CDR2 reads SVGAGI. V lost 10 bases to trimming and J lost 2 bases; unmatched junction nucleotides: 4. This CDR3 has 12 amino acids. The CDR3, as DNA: TGTGCCATCGGGACTATACAAGAGACCCAGTACTTC. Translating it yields CAIGTIQETQYF.

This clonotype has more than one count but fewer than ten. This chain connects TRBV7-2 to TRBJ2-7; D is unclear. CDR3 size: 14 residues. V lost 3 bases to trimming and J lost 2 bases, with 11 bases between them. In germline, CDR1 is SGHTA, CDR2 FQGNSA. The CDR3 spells CASSFGRLPYEQYF. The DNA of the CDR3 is TGTGCCAGCAGCTTCGGAAGGCTACCCTACGAGCAGTACTTC.

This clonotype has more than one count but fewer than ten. The CDR3 loop reads CASGPPGGEQYF. CDR3 nucleotide sequence: TGTGCCAGCGGGCCACCTGGGGGCGAGCAGTACTTC. The chain combines TRBV12-3 or TRBV12-4 with TRBJ2-7, with D possibly being TRBD1 or TRBD2 (5 bases each). CDR3 length equals 12 residues. Trimming took off 8 bases at V and 6 bases at J, with 14 bases between the two ends.

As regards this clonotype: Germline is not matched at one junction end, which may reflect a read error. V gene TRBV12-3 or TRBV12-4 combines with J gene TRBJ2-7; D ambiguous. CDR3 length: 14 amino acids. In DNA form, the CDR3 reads TGTGCCTGCCATCTATCCGGGCAGCCCTACGAGCTGTACTTC. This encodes CACHLSGQPYELYF.

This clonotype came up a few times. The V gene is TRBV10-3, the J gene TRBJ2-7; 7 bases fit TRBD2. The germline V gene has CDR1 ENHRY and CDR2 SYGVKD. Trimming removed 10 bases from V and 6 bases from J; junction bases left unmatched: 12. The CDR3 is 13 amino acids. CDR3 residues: CATGGGEQIEQYF. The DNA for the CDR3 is TGTGCCACTGGGGGGGGAGAACAAATCGAGCAGTACTTC.

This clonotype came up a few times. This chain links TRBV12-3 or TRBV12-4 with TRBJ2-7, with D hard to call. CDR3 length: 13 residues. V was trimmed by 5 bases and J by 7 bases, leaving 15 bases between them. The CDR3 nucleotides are TGTGCCAGCAGTCCAACCGGCTTCGGAGAGCAGTACTTC. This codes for CASSPTGFGEQYF.

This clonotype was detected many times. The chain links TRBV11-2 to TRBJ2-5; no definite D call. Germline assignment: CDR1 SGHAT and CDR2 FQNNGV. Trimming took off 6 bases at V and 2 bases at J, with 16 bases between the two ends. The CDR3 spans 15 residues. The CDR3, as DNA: TGTGCCAGCAGTAATAGCTCTGGACGGCAAGAGACCCAGTACTTC. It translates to CASSNSSGRQETQYF.

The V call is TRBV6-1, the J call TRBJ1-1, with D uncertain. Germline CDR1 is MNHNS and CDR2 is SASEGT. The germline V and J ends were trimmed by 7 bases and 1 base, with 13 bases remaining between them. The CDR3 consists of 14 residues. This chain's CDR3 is CASTHGQRNTEAFF. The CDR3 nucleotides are TGTGCCAGCACCCACGGGCAGAGGAACACTGAAGCTTTCTTT.

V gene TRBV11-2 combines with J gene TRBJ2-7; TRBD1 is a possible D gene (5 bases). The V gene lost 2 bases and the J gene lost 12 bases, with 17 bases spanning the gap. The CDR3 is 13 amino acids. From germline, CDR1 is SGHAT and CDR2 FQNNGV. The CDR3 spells CASSLLDKPLLYF. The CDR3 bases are TGTGCCAGCAGCTTATTGGACAAGCCTCTCCTGTACTTC.

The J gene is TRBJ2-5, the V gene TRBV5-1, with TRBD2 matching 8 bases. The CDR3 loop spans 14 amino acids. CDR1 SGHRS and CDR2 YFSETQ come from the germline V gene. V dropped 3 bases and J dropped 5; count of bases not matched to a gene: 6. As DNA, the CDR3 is TGCGCCAGCAGCTCGGGACTAGAGGTGGAGACCCAGTACTTC. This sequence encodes CASSSGLEVETQYF.

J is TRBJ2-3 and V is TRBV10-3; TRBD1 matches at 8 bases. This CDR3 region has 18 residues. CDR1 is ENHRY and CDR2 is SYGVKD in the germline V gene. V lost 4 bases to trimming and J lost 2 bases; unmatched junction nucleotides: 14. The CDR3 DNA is TGTGCCATCAGTGGCGCAAGAGGATCGGGACAGGCCACAGATACGCAGTATTTT. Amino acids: CAISGARGSGQATDTQYF.

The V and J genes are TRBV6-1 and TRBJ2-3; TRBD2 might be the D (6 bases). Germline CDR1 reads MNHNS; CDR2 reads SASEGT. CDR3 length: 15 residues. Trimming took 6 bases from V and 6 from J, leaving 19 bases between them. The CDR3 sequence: CASSPRTGGGDTQYF. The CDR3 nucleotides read TGTGCCAGCAGCCCCCGGACTGGTGGGGGGGATACGCAGTATTTT.

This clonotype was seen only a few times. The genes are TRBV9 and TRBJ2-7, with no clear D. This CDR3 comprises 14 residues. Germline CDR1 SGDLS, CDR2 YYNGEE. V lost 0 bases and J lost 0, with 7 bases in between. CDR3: CASSVAENSYEQYF. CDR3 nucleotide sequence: TGTGCCAGCAGCGTAGCGGAGAACTCCTACGAGCAGTACTTC.

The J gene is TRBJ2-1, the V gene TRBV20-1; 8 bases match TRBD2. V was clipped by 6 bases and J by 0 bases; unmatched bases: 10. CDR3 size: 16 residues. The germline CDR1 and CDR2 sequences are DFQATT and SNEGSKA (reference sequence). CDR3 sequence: CSALAASGSSYNEQFF. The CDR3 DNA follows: TGCAGTGCCCTAGCCGCCAGCGGGAGCTCCTACAATGAGCAGTTCTTC.

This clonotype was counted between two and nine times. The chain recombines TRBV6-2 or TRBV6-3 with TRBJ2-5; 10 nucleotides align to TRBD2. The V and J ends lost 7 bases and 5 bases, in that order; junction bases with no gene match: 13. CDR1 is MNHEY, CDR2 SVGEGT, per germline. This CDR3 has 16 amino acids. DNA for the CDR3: TGTGCCAGCACCCACGGGGCTAGCGGGAGAGGTGAGACCCAGTACTTC. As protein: CASTHGASGRGETQYF.

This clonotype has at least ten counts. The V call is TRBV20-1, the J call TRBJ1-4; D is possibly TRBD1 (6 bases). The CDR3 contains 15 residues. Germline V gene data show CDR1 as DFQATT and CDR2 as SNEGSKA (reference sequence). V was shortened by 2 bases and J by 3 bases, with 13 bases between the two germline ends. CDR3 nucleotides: TGCAGTGCTAGAAACCAGGGGAGATCTAATGAAAAACTGTTTTTT. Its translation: CSARNQGRSNEKLFF.

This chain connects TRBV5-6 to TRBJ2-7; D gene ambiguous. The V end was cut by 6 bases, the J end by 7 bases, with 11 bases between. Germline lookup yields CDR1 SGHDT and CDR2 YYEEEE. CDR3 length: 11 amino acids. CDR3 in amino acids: CASTFGREQYF. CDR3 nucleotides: TGTGCCAGCACCTTCGGACGTGAGCAGTACTTC. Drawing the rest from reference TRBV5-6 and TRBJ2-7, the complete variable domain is DAGVTQSPTHLIKTRGQQVTLRCSPKSGHDTVSWYQQALGQGPQFIFQYYEEEERQRGNFPDRFSGHQFPNYSSELNVNALLLGDSALYLCASTFGREQYFGPGTRLTVT.

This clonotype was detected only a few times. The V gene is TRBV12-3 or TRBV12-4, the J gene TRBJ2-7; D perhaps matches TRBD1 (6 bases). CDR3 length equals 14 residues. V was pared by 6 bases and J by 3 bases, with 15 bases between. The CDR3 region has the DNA TGTGCCAGCAGCCCACAGACAGGAAACTACGAGCAGTACTTC. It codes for CASSPQTGNYEQYF.

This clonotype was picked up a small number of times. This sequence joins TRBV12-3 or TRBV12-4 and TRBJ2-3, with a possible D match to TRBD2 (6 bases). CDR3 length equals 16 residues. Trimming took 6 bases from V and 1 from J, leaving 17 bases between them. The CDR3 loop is CASSTFWVAGTDTQYF. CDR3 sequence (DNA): TGTGCCAGCAGCACGTTCTGGGTAGCGGGCACAGATACGCAGTATTTT.

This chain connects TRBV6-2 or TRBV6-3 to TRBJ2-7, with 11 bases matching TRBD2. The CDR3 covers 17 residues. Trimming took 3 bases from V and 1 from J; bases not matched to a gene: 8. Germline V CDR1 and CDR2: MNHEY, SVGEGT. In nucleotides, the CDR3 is TGTGCCAGCAGTTATCGTCCCACTAGCGGGAGATCCTACGAGCAGTACTTC. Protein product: CASSYRPTSGRSYEQYF.